These T cell receptor beta chains were read from a single sample in a study of cytotoxic CD8 clonotypes in ibrutinib-treated CLL. Sequencing used immunoSEQ multiplex PCR; TCRdb keeps in-frame clones, though not all of them. The sample consists of about 160,000 clones, roughly 77% of them appearing once. This material consisted of PBMCs, taken after 12 months of ibrutinib treatment. Receptors were obtained from a human donor with chronic lymphocytic leukemia. CDR3s include the opening cysteine and the closing phenylalanine or tryptophan. D genes are given only for firm matches. Some rows have no size entry. The others give once, few or many, or a class for an expanded clone.

14,TRBJ2-7,-,-,TRBV11-1,CASSLGGGADEQYF,TGTGCCAGCAGCCTGGGTGGGGGGGCAGACGAGCAGTACTTC
16,TRBJ2-3,-,-,TRBV25-1,CASSVVRGTSTDTQYF,TGTGCCAGCAGTGTAGTTCGCGGCACGAGCACAGATACGCAGTATTTT
15,TRBJ1-1,-,-,TRBV7-9,CASSLMYGQNTEAFF,TGTGCCAGCAGCTTGATGTACGGACAGAACACTGAAGCTTTCTTT
17,TRBJ1-6,-,-,TRBV5-1,CASSLGAGSSYNSPLHF,TGCGCCAGCAGCTTGGGAGCAGGGTCGTCCTATAATTCACCCCTCCACTTT
15,TRBJ1-5,few,-,TRBV30,CAWSVLGAGNQPQHF,TGTGCCTGGAGTGTACTGGGGGCGGGTAATCAGCCCCAGCATTTT
15,TRBJ2-1,-,TRBD2,TRBV6-6,CASSASSGDINEQFF,TGTGCCAGCAGTGCGAGTAGCGGGGATATAAATGAGCAGTTCTTC
17,TRBJ1-2,-,-,TRBV2,CASSEALQRGGRNGYTF,TGTGCCAGCAGTGAAGCGCTTCAACGCGGGGGGAGGAATGGCTACACCTTC
14,TRBJ2-1,-,-,TRBV9,CASSVGFRWGEQFF,TGTGCCAGCAGCGTTGGTTTTCGGTGGGGTGAGCAGTTCTTC
13,TRBJ1-2,-,-,TRBV10-3,CATEGDGYYGYTF,TGTGCCACGGAGGGGGATGGGTACTATGGCTACACCTTC
14,TRBJ2-7,once,-,TRBV11-1,CASSFRQSSYEQYF,TGTGCCAGCAGCTTTAGGCAGAGCTCCTACGAGCAGTACTTC
13,TRBJ1-1,-,-,TRBV7-2,CASSAKAGREAFF,TGTGCCAGCAGCGCCAAGGCGGGAAGAGAAGCTTTCTTT
16,TRBJ2-7,-,TRBD2,TRBV4-3,CASSQVAGIRVYEQYF,TGCGCCAGCAGCCAAGTAGCGGGGATCCGAGTATACGAGCAGTACTTC
18,TRBJ2-2,-,TRBD1,TRBV28,CASSLQTGAGSRGGELFF,TGTGCCAGCAGTTTGCAGACAGGGGCCGGGTCGCGTGGTGGGGAGCTGTTTTTT
16,TRBJ2-2,-,-,TRBV19,CASTSTPGLADGELFF,TGTGCCAGTACCTCGACCCCGGGACTCGCTGACGGGGAGCTGTTTTTT
14,TRBJ1-1,-,TRBD1,TRBV7-9,CASSLQGADTEAFF,TGTGCCAGCAGCTTACAGGGGGCGGACACTGAAGCTTTCTTT
15,TRBJ1-5,few,-,TRBV21-1,CASSKNRGLGEPQHF,TGTGCCAGCAGCAAAAACAGGGGGCTGGGTGAGCCCCAGCATTTT
17,TRBJ2-2,once,TRBD2,TRBV7-2,CASSLASSGRRTGELFF,TGTGCCAGCAGCTTAGCGTCCAGCGGGAGACGGACCGGGGAGCTGTTTTTT
13,TRBJ1-4,-,-,TRBV6-5,CASRSSDNEKLFF,TGTGCCAGCAGGTCGTCAGATAATGAAAAACTGTTTTTT
16,TRBJ1-1,-,TRBD1,TRBV14,CASSPIGTGLGTEAFF,TGTGCCAGCAGCCCTATAGGGACAGGACTGGGGACTGAAGCTTTCTTT
14,TRBJ1-3,-,-,TRBV10-3,CAISAGSSGNTIYF,TGTGCCATCAGCGCCGGGAGCTCTGGAAACACCATATATTTT
13,TRBJ2-4,-,TRBD2,TRBV28,CASSLALAGGRYF,TGTGCCAGCAGTTTAGCCCTAGCGGGGGGGCGCTACTTC
14,TRBJ1-5,-,TRBD1,TRBV18,CASSAGTGGQPQHF,TGTGCCAGCTCAGCCGGGACAGGGGGTCAGCCCCAGCATTTT
14,TRBJ1-2,-,-,TRBV6-1,CASSASRYRYGYTF,TGTGCCAGCAGTGCTAGCCGATATAGGTATGGCTACACCTTC
15,TRBJ2-7,-,-,TRBV19,CASSNGDRLPYEQYF,TGTGCCAGTAGTAACGGCGACAGGTTGCCCTACGAGCAGTACTTC
15,TRBJ1-3,once,-,TRBV5-1,CASSAGTAAGNTIYF,TGCGCCAGCAGCGCGGGGACGGCCGCTGGAAACACCATATATTTT
12,TRBJ2-3,-,-,TRBV6-4,CASSDETDTQYF,TGTGCCAGCAGTGACGAGACAGATACGCAGTATTTT
16,TRBJ2-7,-,TRBD2,TRBV4-1,CASSSPTSGGPYEQYF,TGCGCCAGCAGCTCACCGACTAGCGGGGGCCCCTACGAGCAGTACTTC
16,TRBJ2-3,-,TRBD2,TRBV30,CAWGRQGGWRTDTQYF,TGTGCCTGGGGTCGTCAGGGAGGGTGGCGTACAGATACGCAGTATTTT
11,TRBJ1-5,few,-,TRBV19,CASRTSEPQHF,TGTGCCAGCCGTACGTCTGAGCCCCAGCATTTT
13,TRBJ1-2,-,-,TRBV5-1,CASSLGFNYGYTF,TGCGCCAGCAGCTTGGGGTTTAACTATGGCTACACCTTC
14,TRBJ2-7,-,TRBD2,TRBV5-1,CASSSAGGSGEQYF,TGCGCCAGCAGCTCAGCGGGAGGTTCGGGTGAGCAGTACTTC
13,TRBJ1-1,-,-,TRBV16,CASSQSGLWGAFF,TGTGCCAGCAGCCAATCGGGCCTTTGGGGAGCTTTCTTT
13,TRBJ1-4,once,-,TRBV10-1,CASSEDRNEKLFF,TGCGCCAGCAGTGAGGATCGAAATGAAAAACTGTTTTTT
10,TRBJ2-3,-,-,TRBV5-5,CASSPNPQYF,TGTGCCAGCAGCCCGAACCCTCAGTATTTT
14,TRBJ2-7,few,TRBD1,TRBV5-1,CASSTRTGIHEQYF,TGCGCCAGCAGCACCCGGACAGGGATACACGAGCAGTACTTC
15,TRBJ2-5,-,-,TRBV9,CASSVEGRPGETQYF,TGTGCCAGCAGCGTAGAAGGCAGGCCGGGGGAGACCCAGTACTTC
15,TRBJ2-2,-,-,TRBV28,CASSPPQRGTGELFF,TGTGCCAGCAGCCCCCCTCAGAGAGGCACCGGGGAGCTGTTTTTT
15,TRBJ2-1,-,-,TRBV28,CATTGSSNAYNEQFF,TGTGCCACAACGGGCTCCTCGAATGCATACAATGAGCAGTTCTTC
14,TRBJ1-6,-,-,TRBV28,CASSPGRINSPLHF,TGTGCCAGCAGCCCGGGACGGATTAATTCACCCCTCCACTTT
16,TRBJ2-3,-,TRBD2,TRBV2,CASSPRTSGRSDTQYF,TGTGCCAGCAGTCCTAGGACTAGCGGGAGGTCAGATACGCAGTATTTT
16,TRBJ1-6,-,-,TRBV5-1,CASSSEGGSYNSPLHF,TGCGCCAGCAGCTCCGAGGGGGGCTCCTATAATTCACCCCTCCACTTT
13,TRBJ1-1,few,-,TRBV7-9,CASSAAVNTEAFF,TGTGCCAGCAGCGCGGCGGTGAACACTGAAGCTTTCTTT
16,TRBJ2-3,-,TRBD2,TRBV4-3,CASSQDGWGGADTQYF,TGCGCCAGCAGCCAAGATGGGTGGGGGGGAGCAGATACGCAGTATTTT
15,TRBJ2-5,-,TRBD1,TRBV5-1,CASSSGTGLQETQYF,TGCGCCAGCAGCTCTGGGACAGGCCTGCAAGAGACCCAGTACTTC
13,TRBJ2-7,few,-,TRBV19,CASTSQGSYEQYF,TGTGCCAGTACCTCACAGGGCTCCTACGAGCAGTACTTC
16,TRBJ1-1,-,-,TRBV19,CASSFLTGRGNTEAFF,TGTGCCAGTAGTTTCCTGACAGGCCGGGGGAACACTGAAGCTTTCTTT
15,TRBJ1-1,once,-,TRBV28,CASPPGAGRHPQAFF,TGTGCCAGTCCACCGGGGGCAGGCCGCCACCCTCAAGCTTTCTTT
15,TRBJ1-3,-,-,TRBV9,CASSIGKASGNTIYF,TGTGCCAGCAGCATAGGGAAGGCCTCCGGAAACACCATATATTTT
16,TRBJ2-5,-,TRBD2,TRBV28,CASSRGLAGTQETQYF,TGTGCCAGCTCTAGGGGCCTAGCGGGGACCCAAGAGACCCAGTACTTC
14,TRBJ2-5,-,-,TRBV2,CASSAFGGLETQYF,TGTGCCAGCAGCGCTTTTGGGGGGCTAGAGACCCAGTACTTC
13,TRBJ1-1,-,-,TRBV29-1,CSSRETANTEAFF,TGCAGCTCGAGGGAGACAGCGAACACTGAAGCTTTCTTT
13,TRBJ2-5,-,-,TRBV6-5,CASTQGQRRTQYF,TGTGCCAGCACCCAAGGACAGCGAAGGACCCAGTACTTC